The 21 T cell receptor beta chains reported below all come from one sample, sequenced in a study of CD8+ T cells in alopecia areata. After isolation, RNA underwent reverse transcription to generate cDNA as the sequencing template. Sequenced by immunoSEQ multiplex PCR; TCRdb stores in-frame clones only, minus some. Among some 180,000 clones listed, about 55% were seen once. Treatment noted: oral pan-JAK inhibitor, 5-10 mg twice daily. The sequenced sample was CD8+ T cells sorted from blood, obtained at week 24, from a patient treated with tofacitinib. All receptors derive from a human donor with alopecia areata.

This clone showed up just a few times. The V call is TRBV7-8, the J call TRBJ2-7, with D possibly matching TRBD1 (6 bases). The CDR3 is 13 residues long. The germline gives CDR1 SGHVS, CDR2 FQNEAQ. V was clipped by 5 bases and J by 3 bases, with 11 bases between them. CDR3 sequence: CASSPSQGYEQYF. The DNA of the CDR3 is TGTGCCAGCAGCCCATCACAGGGCTACGAGCAGTACTTC.

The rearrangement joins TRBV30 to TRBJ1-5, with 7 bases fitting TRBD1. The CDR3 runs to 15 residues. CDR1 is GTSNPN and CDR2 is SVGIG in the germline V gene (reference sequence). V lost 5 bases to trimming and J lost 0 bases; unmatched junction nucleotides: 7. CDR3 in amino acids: CAWGRDSFSNQPQHF. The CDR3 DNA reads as TGTGCCTGGGGCCGGGACAGTTTTAGCAATCAGCCCCAGCATTTT.

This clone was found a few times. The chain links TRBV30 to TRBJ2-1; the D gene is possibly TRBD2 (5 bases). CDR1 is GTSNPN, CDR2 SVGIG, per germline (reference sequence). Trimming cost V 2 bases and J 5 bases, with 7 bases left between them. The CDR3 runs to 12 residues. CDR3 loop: CAWSYGDNEQFF. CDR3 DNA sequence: TGTGCCTGGAGTTACGGGGACAATGAGCAGTTCTTC.

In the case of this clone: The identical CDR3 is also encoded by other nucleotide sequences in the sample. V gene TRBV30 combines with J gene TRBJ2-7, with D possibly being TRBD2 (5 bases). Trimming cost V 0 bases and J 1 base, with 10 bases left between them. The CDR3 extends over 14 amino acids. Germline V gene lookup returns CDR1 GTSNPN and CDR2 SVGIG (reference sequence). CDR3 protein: CAWSVGSGSYEQYF. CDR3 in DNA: TGTGCCTGGAGTGTGGGCTCGGGGTCCTACGAGCAGTACTTC.

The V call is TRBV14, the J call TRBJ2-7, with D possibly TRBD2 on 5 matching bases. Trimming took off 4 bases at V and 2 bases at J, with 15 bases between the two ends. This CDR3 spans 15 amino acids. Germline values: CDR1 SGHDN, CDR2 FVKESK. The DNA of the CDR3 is TGTGCCAGCAGCCTTCTCCCCGAGGGCCCCTACGAGCAGTACTTC. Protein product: CASSLLPEGPYEQYF.

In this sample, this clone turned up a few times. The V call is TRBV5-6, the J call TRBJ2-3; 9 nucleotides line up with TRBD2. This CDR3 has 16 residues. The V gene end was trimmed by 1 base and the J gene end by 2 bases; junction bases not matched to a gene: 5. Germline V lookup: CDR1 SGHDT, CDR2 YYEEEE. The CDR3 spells CASSLTSGRPTDTQYF. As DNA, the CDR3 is TGTGCCAGCAGCTTGACTAGCGGGCGTCCCACAGATACGCAGTATTTT. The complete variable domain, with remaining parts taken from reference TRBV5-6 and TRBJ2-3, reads DAGVTQSPTHLIKTRGQQVTLRCSPKSGHDTVSWYQQALGQGPQFIFQYYEEEERQRGNFPDRFSGHQFPNYSSELNVNALLLGDSALYLCASSLTSGRPTDTQYFGPGTRLTVL.

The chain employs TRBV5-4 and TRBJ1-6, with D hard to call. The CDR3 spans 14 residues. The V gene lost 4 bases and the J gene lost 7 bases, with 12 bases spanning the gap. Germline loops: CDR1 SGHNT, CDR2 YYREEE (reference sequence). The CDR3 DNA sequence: TGTGCCAGCAGCGCGGTCATGGGGAATTCACCCCTCCACTTT. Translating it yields CASSAVMGNSPLHF.

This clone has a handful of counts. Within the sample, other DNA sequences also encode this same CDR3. DNA for the CDR3: TGTGCCTGGATAAGAAACACTGAAGCTTTCTTT. This sequence encodes CAWIRNTEAFF. The V and J genes are TRBV30 and TRBJ1-1; D uncertain. The CDR3 has 11 amino acids. The germline V and J ends were trimmed by 4 bases and 2 bases, with 5 bases remaining between them. CDR1 and CDR2 (germline): GTSNPN, SVGIG (reference sequence).

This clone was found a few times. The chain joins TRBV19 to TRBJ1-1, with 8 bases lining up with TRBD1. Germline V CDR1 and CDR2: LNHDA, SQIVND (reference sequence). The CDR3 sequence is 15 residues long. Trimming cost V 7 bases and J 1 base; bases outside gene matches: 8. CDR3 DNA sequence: TGTGCCAGTATTCCGCGGACAGGGCAGAACACTGAAGCTTTCTTT. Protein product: CASIPRTGQNTEAFF.

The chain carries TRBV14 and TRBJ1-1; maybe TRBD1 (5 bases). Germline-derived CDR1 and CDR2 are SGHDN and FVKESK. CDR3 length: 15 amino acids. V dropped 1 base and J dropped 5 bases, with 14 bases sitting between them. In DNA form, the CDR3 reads TGTGCCAGCAGCCAAGTCGGTGTCCGGGGGACTGAAGCTTTCTTT. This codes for CASSQVGVRGTEAFF.

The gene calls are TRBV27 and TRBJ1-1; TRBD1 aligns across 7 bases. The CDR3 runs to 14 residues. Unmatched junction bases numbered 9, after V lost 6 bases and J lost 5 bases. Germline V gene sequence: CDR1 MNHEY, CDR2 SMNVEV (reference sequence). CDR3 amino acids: CASRSRQGSTEAFF. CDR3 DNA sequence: TGTGCCAGCAGATCCCGACAGGGAAGTACTGAAGCTTTCTTT.

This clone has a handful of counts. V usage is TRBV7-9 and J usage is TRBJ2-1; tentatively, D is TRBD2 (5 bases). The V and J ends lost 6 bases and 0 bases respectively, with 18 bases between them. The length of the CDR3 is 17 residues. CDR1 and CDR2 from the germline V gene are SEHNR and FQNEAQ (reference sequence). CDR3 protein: CASSQRRGEGSYNEQFF. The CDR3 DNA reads TGTGCCAGCAGTCAACGTCGGGGTGAGGGCTCCTACAATGAGCAGTTCTTC.

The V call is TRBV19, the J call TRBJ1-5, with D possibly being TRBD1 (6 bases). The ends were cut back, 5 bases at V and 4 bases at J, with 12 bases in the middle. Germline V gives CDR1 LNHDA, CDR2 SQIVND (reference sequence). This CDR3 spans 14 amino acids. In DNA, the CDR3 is TGTGCCAGTAGTCCTCAGGGGATAAATCAGCCCCAGCATTTT. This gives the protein CASSPQGINQPQHF.

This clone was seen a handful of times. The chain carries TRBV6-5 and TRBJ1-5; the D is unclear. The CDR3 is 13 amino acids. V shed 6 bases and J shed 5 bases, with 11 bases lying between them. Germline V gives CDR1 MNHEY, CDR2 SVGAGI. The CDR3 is CASSPGGHQPQHF. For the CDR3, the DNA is TGTGCCAGCAGCCCAGGAGGGCATCAGCCCCAGCATTTT.

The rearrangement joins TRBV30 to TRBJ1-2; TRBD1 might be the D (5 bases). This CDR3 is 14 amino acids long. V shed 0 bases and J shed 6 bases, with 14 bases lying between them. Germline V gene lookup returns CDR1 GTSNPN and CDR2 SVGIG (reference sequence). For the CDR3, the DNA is TGTGCCTGGAGTGTACCCGCAGGGTCCCATGGCTACACCTTC. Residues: CAWSVPAGSHGYTF.

Here the CDR3 reads CASSPPEELNTEAFF. CDR3 coding DNA: TGTGCCAGCAGCCCCCCTGAGGAGTTGAACACTGAAGCTTTCTTT. V is TRBV7-8 and J is TRBJ1-1; D remains unclear. Germline V gene lookup returns CDR1 SGHVS and CDR2 FQNEAQ. This CDR3 has 15 residues. Trimming removed 5 bases from V and 0 bases from J, with 13 bases in between.

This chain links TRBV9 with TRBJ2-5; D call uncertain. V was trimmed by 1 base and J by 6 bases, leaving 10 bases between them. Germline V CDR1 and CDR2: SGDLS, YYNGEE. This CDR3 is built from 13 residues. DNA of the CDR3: TGTGCCAGCAGCGTATCCGAGTCACAGACCCAGTACTTC. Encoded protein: CASSVSESQTQYF.

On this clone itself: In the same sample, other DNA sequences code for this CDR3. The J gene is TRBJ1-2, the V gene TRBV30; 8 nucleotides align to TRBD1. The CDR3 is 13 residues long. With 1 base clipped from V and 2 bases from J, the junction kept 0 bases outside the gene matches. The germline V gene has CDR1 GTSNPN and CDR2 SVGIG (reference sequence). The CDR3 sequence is CAWSGTGNYGYTF. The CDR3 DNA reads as TGTGCCTGGAGTGGGACAGGGAACTATGGCTACACCTTC. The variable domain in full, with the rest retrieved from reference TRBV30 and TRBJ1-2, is SQTIHQWPATLVQPVGSPLSLECTVEGTSNPNLYWYRQAAGRGLQLLFYSVGIGQISSEVPQNLSASRPQDRQFILSSKKLLLSDSGFYLCAWSGTGNYGYTFGSGTRLTVV.

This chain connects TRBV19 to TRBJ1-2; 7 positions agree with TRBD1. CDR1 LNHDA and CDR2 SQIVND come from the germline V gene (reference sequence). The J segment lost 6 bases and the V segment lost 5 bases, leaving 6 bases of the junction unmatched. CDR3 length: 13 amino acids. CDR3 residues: CASSYGTADGYTF. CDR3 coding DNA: TGTGCCAGTAGTTACGGGACAGCGGATGGCTACACCTTC.

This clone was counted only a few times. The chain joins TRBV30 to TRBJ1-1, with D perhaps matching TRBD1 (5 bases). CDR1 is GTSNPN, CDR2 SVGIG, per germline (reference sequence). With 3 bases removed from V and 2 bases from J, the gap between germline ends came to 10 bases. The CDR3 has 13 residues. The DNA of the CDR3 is TGTGCCTGGAGGTCAGGGTACAACACTGAAGCTTTCTTT. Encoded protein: CAWRSGYNTEAFF.

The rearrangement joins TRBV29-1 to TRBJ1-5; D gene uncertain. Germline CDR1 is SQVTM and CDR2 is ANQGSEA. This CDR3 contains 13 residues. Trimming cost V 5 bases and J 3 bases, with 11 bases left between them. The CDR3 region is CSVLPELNQPQHF. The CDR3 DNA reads TGCAGCGTTCTCCCGGAGCTCAATCAGCCCCAGCATTTT.